This T cell receptor beta chain stems from a study of blood T cells in healthy people across ages. General observations from the study: A roughly linear age-dependent decrease characterized TCR beta diversity per million T cells. Diversity of TCR beta correlated strongly with naive T cell percentage.

This clonotype has more than one count but fewer than ten. Its target is unknown. The authors ran a second PCR of 7 to 11 cycles using a sample-barcoded 5' primer and a J-beta primer mix. A template-switch adaptor with 12 random nucleotides tagged each cDNA molecule. Via MiXCR, TCRdb re-called the 5' RACE reads, giving one row per CDR3 protein. The data contain roughly 2 million distinct CDR3 sequences, 49% of them singletons. Trimming removed 3 bases at V and 2 bases at J, with 8 bases between. This CDR3 has 15 residues. Germline CDR1 SGHTA, CDR2 FQGNSA. Aged roughly 6 to 95, donors were systemically healthy Caucasians from Russia.

The clonotype was recovered from a woman between 35 and 50 years old in good health. The material sequenced was blood. V gene TRBV7-2 combines with J gene TRBJ2-6; D gene ambiguous. Written as DNA, the CDR3 is TGTGCCAGCAGCTTCCCACGGACTGGGGCCAACGTCCTGACTTTC. Translation gives CASSFPRTGANVLTF.